These T cell receptor beta chains were read from a single sample in a study of T-cell reconstitution after alpha-beta-depleted transplantation in children. TCRdb re-analysed the PCR reads in MiXCR, keeping a single row per CDR3 protein. The data hold around 580,000 distinct CDR3 sequences, with roughly 27% observed a single time. The material sequenced was PBMCs, taken before TCRalphabeta/CD19-depleted stem cell transplant. These receptors were obtained from a boy under two years old with Wiskott-Aldrich syndrome, due to receive a stem cell transplant. Both conserved end residues are part of each CDR3. The order of the fields is D gene, clone size, J gene, V gene, CDR3 protein, CDR3 DNA. The D gene is left open where the match is weak. Rows give clone size only sometimes, using once, few, many, or a class for an expanded clone.

TRBD2,NA,TRBJ2-7,TRBV12-3/TRBV12-4,CASSLGASGHYEQYF,TGTGCCAGCAGTTTAGGGGCTAGCGGACATTACGAGCAGTACTTC
TRBD1,few,TRBJ1-6,TRBV12-3/TRBV12-4,CASSLIGQGNSPLHF,TGTGCCAGCAGTTTAATCGGACAGGGGAATTCACCCCTCCACTTT
NA,few,TRBJ2-5,TRBV11-2,CASSLDLGTQYF,TGTGCCAGCAGCTTAGATCTGGGGACCCAGTACTTC
TRBD1,NA,TRBJ2-3,TRBV5-1,CASSLWGTGGEDTQYF,TGCGCCAGCAGCTTGTGGGGGACAGGGGGCGAAGATACGCAGTATTTC
NA,NA,TRBJ2-3,TRBV5-1,CASSLPPGRGGTDTQYF,TGCGCCAGCAGCTTGCCGCCGGGACGAGGGGGCACAGATACGCAGTATTTT
NA,NA,TRBJ2-1,TRBV5-1,CASSPAAAGYNEQFF,TGCGCCAGCAGCCCAGCCGCAGCGGGTTACAATGAGCAGTTCTTC
NA,few,TRBJ2-1,TRBV21-1,CASSKGDEQFF,TGTGCCAGCAGCAAAGGGGATGAGCAGTTCTTC
TRBD2,NA,TRBJ2-7,TRBV29-1,CSVLAGIYEQYF,TGCAGCGTCCTAGCGGGGATCTACGAGCAGTACTTC
NA,NA,TRBJ2-5,TRBV6-5,CASSYGGSGRETQYF,TGTGCCAGCAGTTACGGTGGGTCGGGGCGAGAGACCCAGTACTTC
NA,NA,TRBJ2-2,TRBV5-6,CASSTRPGARAGELFF,TGTGCCAGCAGTACCCGGCCGGGGGCTAGGGCCGGGGAGCTGTTTTTT
TRBD1,many,TRBJ2-1,TRBV5-1,CASSNQQGNNEQFF,TGCGCCAGCAGCAATCAACAGGGGAACAATGAGCAGTTCTTC
NA,NA,TRBJ1-2,TRBV6-5,CASSYRGGQGYGYTF,TGTGCCAGCAGTTACAGGGGGGGGCAGGGCTATGGCTACACCTTC
TRBD2,NA,TRBJ2-1,TRBV7-2,CASSLDVAGNEQFF,TGTGCCAGCAGCTTAGACGTAGCGGGGAATGAGCAGTTCTTC
NA,NA,TRBJ1-1,TRBV3-1,CASSQGGAWTEAFF,TGTGCCAGCAGCCAGGGGGGCGCATGGACTGAAGCTTTCTTT
TRBD2,NA,TRBJ2-3,TRBV5-1,CASTRDYLTDTQYF,TGCGCCAGCACCCGGGACTACCTCACAGATACGCAGTATTTT
TRBD2,few,TRBJ2-1,TRBV5-6,CASSSRLAGGSEQFF,TGTGCCAGCAGCTCCCGACTAGCGGGAGGTAGTGAGCAGTTCTTC
NA,NA,TRBJ2-5,TRBV20-1,CSAKAPSDQETQYF,TGCAGTGCTAAAGCCCCCTCCGACCAAGAGACCCAGTACTTC